A selection of T cell receptor beta chains follows, all from one sample in a study of blood T cell repertoires in COVID-19. Sequencing used immunoSEQ multiplex PCR; TCRdb keeps in-frame clones, though not all of them. This repertoire shows about 240,000 clones, approximately 86% found once; its top ten account for under 9%. The sample taken for sequencing was peripheral blood. The receptors were gathered from a woman aged 70-85 years with active or convalescent COVID-19. Each CDR3 is given with its conserved first and last residue. Each record gives: J gene, V gene, D gene, clone size, CDR3 DNA, CDR3 protein. The D gene is left open where the match is weak. Clone size is given for some rows only: seen once, a few or many times, or a class if the clone is expanded.

J: TRBJ1-1; V: TRBV19; D: .; size: .; DNA: TGTGCCAGTACATATCAGGTTTTTATGAACACTGAAGCTTTCTTT; CDR3: CASTYQVFMNTEAFF
J: TRBJ2-3; V: TRBV24-1; D: .; size: once; DNA: TGTGCCACCAGTGACCCATTCACAGATACGCAGTATTTT; CDR3: CATSDPFTDTQYF
J: TRBJ1-1; V: TRBV19; D: .; size: .; DNA: TGTGCCAGTAGTATCCGCGGGTCTGAAGCTTTCTTT; CDR3: CASSIRGSEAFF
J: TRBJ2-1; V: TRBV24-1; D: .; size: .; DNA: TGTGCCACCAGTGCCCTACAGGGAGCTCTGAGCTCCTACAATGAGCAGTTCTTC; CDR3: CATSALQGALSSYNEQFF
J: TRBJ1-6; V: TRBV4-1; D: TRBD1; size: .; DNA: TGCGCCAGCAGCCTGGGACAGACCCCTAGCTCCTATAATTCACCCCTCCACTTT; CDR3: CASSLGQTPSSYNSPLHF
J: TRBJ2-7; V: TRBV12-3/TRBV12-4; D: .; size: .; DNA: TGTGCCAGCAACAATGGGGGCCTCTACGAGCAGTACTTC; CDR3: CASNNGGLYEQYF
J: TRBJ1-1; V: TRBV12-3/TRBV12-4; D: .; size: .; DNA: TGTGCCAGCAGTTTAGGGCTCACAGCTGAAGCTTTCTTT; CDR3: CASSLGLTAEAFF
J: TRBJ1-3; V: TRBV19; D: .; size: .; DNA: TGTGCCAGTAGTAAGCAGGGGAAGGCTGGAAACACCATATATTTT; CDR3: CASSKQGKAGNTIYF
J: TRBJ1-4; V: TRBV9; D: TRBD1; size: .; DNA: TGTGCCAGCAGCGCTTACGGGACAGGGGGGGAAAAACTGTTTTTT; CDR3: CASSAYGTGGEKLFF
J: TRBJ2-5; V: TRBV13; D: TRBD1; size: once; DNA: TGTGCCAGCAGCTCTAGGGACAGGGTAGAGACCCAGTACTTC; CDR3: CASSSRDRVETQYF